This T cell receptor (beta chain) was obtained from a study of cytomegalovirus exposure and HLA in healthy donors. This table comes from immunoSEQ multiplex PCR, and its TCRdb copy is limited to in-frame clones, with some not included. Of roughly 110,000 clones listed, about nine tenths were seen once; the top ten hold 1.5% to 2%. The germline gives CDR1 LNHDA, CDR2 SQIVND (reference sequence). This CDR3 is built from 14 residues. J lost 5 bases, V lost 3 bases, and 3 bases had no gene match. This clone was detected a few times. Sequencing was performed on PBMCs. The chain combines TRBV19 with TRBJ1-1; 10 bases line up with TRBD1. This sequence originates from a woman between 18 and 29 years old in good health and CMV-seropositive. The CDR3 DNA is TGTGCCAGTAGTATTGGGACAGGGGCAACTGAAGCTTTCTTT. This codes for CASSIGTGATEAFF.